The present entry profiles one T cell receptor (beta chain) with its context. What it binds is not known. V was pared by 5 bases and J by 0 bases, with 15 bases between. This CDR3 is 15 amino acids long. Germline lookup yields CDR1 SGHRS and CDR2 YFSETQ. This sample was included in a study of T cell responses to AZD1222 COVID-19 vaccine. Study-level findings and limits: Most donors were white British, females outnumbered males, and clonal diversity was possibly underestimated.

TCRdb's table, derived via immunoSEQ multiplex PCR, lists solely in-frame clones and lacks some. The sample gives about 160,000 clones, 88% of which show up once; over 4.5% is in the top ten. The gene calls are TRBV5-1 and TRBJ2-7; D is tentatively TRBD1 or TRBD2 (5 bases each). Sequenced material: peripheral blood, taken on day 0 of AZD1222 vaccination. This clonotype was obtained from an adult in good health. CDR3 DNA: TGCGCCAGCAGACCCGGGACGGAGGACTCCTACGAGCAGTACTTC. Translating gives CASRPGTEDSYEQYF. The variable domain in full, completed from reference TRBV5-1 and TRBJ2-7, reads KAGVTQTPRYLIKTRGQQVTLSCSPISGHRSVSWYQQTPGQGLQFLFEYFSETQRNKGNFPGRFSGRQFSNSRSEMNVSTLELGDSALYLCASRPGTEDSYEQYFGPGTRLTVT.